A single sample is the source of the 23 T cell receptor beta chains below, sequenced in a study of T cells in Graves' hyperthyroidism and ophthalmopathy. Amplification yielded TCR beta CDR3 regions, with RNA transcripts as the source. A first-round RT-PCR of the TCR CDR3 used the HTBI primer set. TCRdb re-analysed the multiplex PCR reads in MiXCR, keeping a single row per CDR3 protein. Of hundreds of thousands of distinct CDR3 sequences listed, roughly 14% are singletons. The sample consisted of blood. These receptors were obtained from a woman in her 30s with Graves' hyperthyroidism that later progressed to Graves' ophthalmopathy.

Remarks on this clonotype: The germline gene is not matched at one end of the junction; a read error may be the cause. The gene calls are TRBV7-3 and TRBJ2-3, with 12 bases that match TRBD2. Germline assignment: CDR1 SGHTA and CDR2 FQGTGA. The CDR3 extends over 16 amino acids. The CDR3: CASSPTSGGNTDTQYF. The CDR3 DNA sequence: TGTGCCAGCAGCCCTACTAGCGGGGGGAACACAGATACCCAGTATTTT.

This chain links TRBV10-1 with TRBJ2-1; 10 nucleotides line up with TRBD2. This CDR3 spans 18 amino acids. In germline, CDR1 is WNHNN, CDR2 SYGVQD (reference sequence). Trimming cost V 6 bases and J 0 bases; bases outside gene matches: 11. The CDR3 nucleotides read TGCGCCAGCAGGGGGGGGCGGACTAGCGGAAGCTCCTACAATGAGCAGTTCTTC. This encodes CASRGGRTSGSSYNEQFF.

This chain connects TRBV29-1 to TRBJ1-1; no clear D gene. The CDR3 consists of 14 residues. The V gene lost 5 bases and the J gene lost 6 bases, with 19 bases spanning the gap. CDR1 SQVTM and CDR2 ANQGSEA come from the germline V gene. The chain's CDR3 is CSVTTTLLASEAFF. CDR3 coding DNA: TGCAGCGTTACAACCACGCTCCTTGCCTCTGAAGCTTTCTTT.

CDR3 in DNA: TGCAGTGCTAGAGGGGGGCTAGGGGGCGAGCAGTACTTC. Protein sequence: CSARGGLGGEQYF. V usage is TRBV20-1 and J usage is TRBJ2-7; the D gene is possibly TRBD1 (6 bases). This CDR3 is 13 amino acids long. Germline CDR1 reads DFQATT; CDR2 reads SNEGSKA (reference sequence). Trimming pared 1 base from V and 6 bases from J, leaving 13 bases between.

This clonotype was picked up many times. V usage is TRBV30 and J usage is TRBJ2-7, with D unclear. From germline, CDR1 is GTSNPN and CDR2 SVGIG (reference sequence). Trimming cost V 2 bases and J 3 bases, with 14 bases left between them. There are 14 residues in the CDR3. As DNA, the CDR3 is TGTGCCTGGAGTTTAGGGCCCAATATCTACGAGCAGTACTTC. It encodes CAWSLGPNIYEQYF.

This clonotype was detected a few times. V and J are TRBV30 and TRBJ1-4; a weak D match, TRBD1 (6 bases). This CDR3 region has 14 residues. Between the trimmed V and J ends, which lost 0 bases and 1 base, there was a span of 6 bases. Per germline, CDR1 GTSNPN and CDR2 SVGIG (reference sequence). The CDR3 spells CAWSVQGTNEKLFF. The CDR3, as DNA: TGTGCCTGGAGTGTACAGGGAACTAATGAAAAACTGTTTTTT. Based on the CDR3 plus reference TRBV30 and TRBJ1-4, the full variable domain is SQTIHQWPATLVQPVGSPLSLECTVEGTSNPNLYWYRQAAGRGLQLLFYSVGIGQISSEVPQNLSASRPQDRQFILSSKKLLLSDSGFYLCAWSVQGTNEKLFFGSGTQLSVL.

This clonotype was seen ten or more times. The rearrangement uses TRBV11-3 and TRBJ2-7; D is ambiguous. CDR3 length equals 18 residues. Trimming took 3 bases from V and 6 from J, leaving 27 bases between them. Germline values: CDR1 SGHNT, CDR2 YENEEA. CDR3 in DNA: TGTGCCAGCAGCTTTTTTTACGCGCGCGTCACTGGACCCCTCGAGCAGTACTTC. Translating it yields CASSFFYARVTGPLEQYF.

In this sample, this clonotype turned up many times. The rearrangement joins TRBV12-3 or TRBV12-4 to TRBJ1-1, with TRBD1 identical over 8 bases. This CDR3 spans 14 amino acids. Trimming took 6 bases from V and 1 from J; bases not matched to a gene: 4. The CDR3 bases are TGTGCCAGCAGCCAGGGGGCTAGGAACACTGAAGCTTTCTTT. Protein: CASSQGARNTEAFF.

This clonotype appeared many times. The chain uses TRBV6-1 and TRBJ2-1; 12 positions agree with TRBD2. The CDR3 totals 17 residues. V dropped 5 bases and J dropped 0; count of bases not matched to a gene: 5. Germline lookup yields CDR1 MNHNS and CDR2 SASEGT. CDR3 in DNA: TGTGCCAGCAGTTGGTGGACTAGCGGGGCCTCCTACAATGAGCAGTTCTTC. Amino acid sequence: CASSWWTSGASYNEQFF.

This clonotype was observed at least ten times. The chain links TRBV20-1 to TRBJ2-3; 11 bases agree with TRBD2. This CDR3 is built from 15 residues. Germline V lookup: CDR1 DFQATT, CDR2 SNEGSKA (reference sequence). Trimming removed 7 bases from V and 7 bases from J; junction bases left unmatched: 13. The CDR3 loop is CSVATSGIILNTQYF. The DNA for the CDR3 is TGCAGTGTTGCGACTAGCGGGATTATTCTGAATACGCAGTATTTT.

This clonotype showed up just a few times. The J gene is TRBJ2-5, the V gene TRBV14; TRBD2 is a possible D gene (5 bases). V was clipped by 4 bases and J by 10 bases, with 19 bases between them. Germline V CDR1 and CDR2: SGHDN, FVKESK. CDR3 length: 14 amino acids. The CDR3 DNA sequence: TGTGCCAGCAGCCGTGCGGGTGCCATTCTCAGCCAGTACTTC. Translating it yields CASSRAGAILSQYF.

This clonotype has at least ten counts. The rearrangement uses TRBV30 and TRBJ1-1; perhaps TRBD1 as D (5 bases). Trimming pared 5 bases from V and 1 base from J, leaving 14 bases between. CDR1 is GTSNPN, CDR2 SVGIG, per germline (reference sequence). The CDR3 contains 14 residues. Here the CDR3 DNA reads TGTGCCTGGGTAGTAAGAGGGACGAACACTGAAGCTTTCTTT. This encodes CAWVVRGTNTEAFF.

This clonotype has a count of ten or more. V and J are TRBV14 and TRBJ2-2; tentatively, D is TRBD2 (6 bases). V was shortened by 8 bases and J by 5 bases, with 12 bases between the two germline ends. Germline CDR1 reads SGHDN; CDR2 reads FVKESK. This CDR3 is 13 amino acids long. CDR3: CASRGARTGELFF. The CDR3 DNA is TGTGCCAGCCGCGGGGCGCGGACCGGGGAGCTGTTTTTT.

This clonotype was recorded at least ten times. The genes are TRBV18 and TRBJ2-7, with 7 positions matching TRBD1. The V and J ends lost 3 bases and 2 bases, in that order; junction bases with no gene match: 7. CDR1 is KGHSH and CDR2 is LQKENI in the germline V gene. The CDR3 contains 15 residues. The CDR3 loop reads CASSPRTGNTYEQYF. The CDR3 nucleotides read TGTGCCAGCTCACCCCGGACAGGCAACACCTACGAGCAGTACTTC.

The chain employs TRBV19 and TRBJ2-1, with D maybe TRBD2 (5 bases). The V end was cut by 2 bases, the J end by 7 bases, with 9 bases between. The CDR3 sequence is 13 residues long. The germline gives CDR1 LNHDA, CDR2 SQIVND (reference sequence). CDR3 sequence reads: CASSIWGVNEQFF. The CDR3 bases are TGTGCCAGTAGTATATGGGGAGTGAATGAGCAGTTCTTC.

This clonotype was counted at least ten times. The chain carries TRBV11-2 and TRBJ2-1; 10 bases agree with TRBD2. After removal of 1 base from V and 4 bases from J, the junction contained 1 base not matched to a gene. The CDR3 sequence is 15 residues long. CDR1 is SGHAT, CDR2 FQNNGV, per germline. The CDR3 is CASSLAAGGYNEQFF. The CDR3 bases are TGTGCCAGCAGCTTAGCAGCGGGAGGGTACAATGAGCAGTTCTTC.

In its sample, this clonotype was seen many times. The rearrangement joins TRBV20-1 to TRBJ2-1; TRBD2 agrees at 12 bases. V lost 4 bases to trimming and J lost 2 bases; unmatched junction nucleotides: 6. The CDR3 runs to 16 residues. Germline V gives CDR1 DFQATT, CDR2 SNEGSKA (reference sequence). The CDR3, as DNA: TGCAGTGCTAACAGACTAGCGGGAGATCCCTACAATGAGCAGTTCTTC. Translating gives CSANRLAGDPYNEQFF.

This clonotype was detected many times. This chain uses TRBV5-1 with TRBJ1-2; TRBD1 matches 7 bases. The CDR3 loop spans 14 amino acids. CDR1 and CDR2 from the germline V gene are SGHRS and YFSETQ. The ends lost 5 bases at V and 3 bases at J; junction bases unmatched: 7. CDR3 DNA: TGCGCCAGCAGATCCGGGACAGACGACTATGGCTACACCTTC. This gives the protein CASRSGTDDYGYTF. Variable domain in full (rest from reference TRBV5-1 and TRBJ1-2): KAGVTQTPRYLIKTRGQQVTLSCSPISGHRSVSWYQQTPGQGLQFLFEYFSETQRNKGNFPGRFSGRQFSNSRSEMNVSTLELGDSALYLCASRSGTDDYGYTFGSGTRLTVV.

This clonotype came up many times. V usage is TRBV6-1 and J usage is TRBJ2-5; a possible D gene is TRBD1 (5 bases). The germline V gene encodes CDR1 MNHNS and CDR2 SASEGT. The V end was cut by 5 bases, the J end by 5 bases, with 12 bases between. The CDR3 length is 13 residues. This chain's CDR3 is CASSSVGRETQYF. For the CDR3, the DNA is TGTGCCAGCAGTTCGGTGGGGCGGGAGACCCAGTACTTC.

This clonotype was recorded a few times. A much larger clone sits a single nucleotide away, making a read error possible. The chain uses TRBV6-1 and TRBJ2-7, with 14 nucleotides matching TRBD2. This CDR3 comprises 15 residues. V lost 6 bases, J lost 2 bases, and 3 bases stayed unmatched. CDR1 is MNHNS, CDR2 SASEGT, per germline. CDR3 sequence: CASSRTSGRPYEQYF. DNA of the CDR3: TGTGCCAGCAGCCGGACTAGCGGGAGGCCCTACGAGCAGTACTTC.

This clonotype was counted at least ten times. This rearrangement joins TRBV24-1 to TRBJ2-7; 9 nucleotides line up with TRBD2. CDR1 is KGHDR and CDR2 is SFDVKD in the germline V gene. CDR3 length equals 16 residues. V shed 1 base and J 3 bases; nucleotides not matched to a gene: 6. CDR3 in amino acids: CATSDFGTSNVYEQYF. The CDR3 coding sequence is TGTGCCACCAGTGATTTCGGGACTAGCAATGTCTACGAGCAGTACTTC.

This clonotype has just a few counts. The junction shows a germline mismatch at one end, possibly a read error. The chain carries TRBV30 and TRBJ2-2; 9 nucleotides match TRBD1. CDR1 is GTSNPN, CDR2 SVGIG, per germline (reference sequence). The CDR3 is 13 residues long. The CDR3 region is CVWNGQGTGELFF. CDR3 nucleotide sequence: TGTGTCTGGAATGGACAGGGGACCGGGGAGCTGTTTTTT.

At least ten counts were recorded for this clonotype. The chain is built from TRBV2 and TRBJ2-1, with D uncertain. Germline V gene sequence: CDR1 SNHLY, CDR2 FYNNEI. The V and J ends lost 7 bases and 5 bases respectively, with 15 bases between them. The CDR3 sequence is 14 residues long. This CDR3 reads CASKGLASDNEQFF. The CDR3 coding sequence is TGTGCCAGCAAAGGTTTGGCATCTGACAATGAGCAGTTCTTC.